This T cell receptor (beta chain) stems from a study of cytomegalovirus exposure and HLA in healthy donors. On this clone itself: Its specificity is unknown.

General observations from the study: Looking again later, the authors saw that most CMV-associated TCR beta chains seemed HLA-restricted. In terms of immune exposure information, only CMV serostatus was available. Differences between HLA loci emerged in a later analysis of TCR association rates, with DRB1 most and HLA-C fewest. In the analysis, some V segments, TRBV6-2 and TRBV6-3 included, were excluded as indistinguishable.

In the PCR, 60 Vbeta and 13 Jbeta primers were used. The assay was immunoSEQ multiplex PCR, and TCRdb's table has in-frame clones only and misses some. Its table records about 41,000 clones. Looked up from germline, CDR1 is SGHTA and CDR2 is FQGNSA. CDR3 length: 15 amino acids. The V gene end was trimmed by 5 bases and the J gene end by 6 bases; junction bases not matched to a gene: 11. The source material was PBMCs. The clonotype comes from a young man in good health and CMV-seronegative. The gene calls are TRBV7-2 and TRBJ2-7; 9 bases map to TRBD1. The CDR3, as DNA: TGTGCCAGCAGCCGAACAGGACAGGGGTGGAGCGAGCAGTACTTC. It encodes CASSRTGQGWSEQYF. Full variable domain (rest looked up from reference TRBV7-2 and TRBJ2-7): GAGVSQSPSNKVTEKGKDVELRCDPISGHTALYWYRQSLGQGLEFLIYFQGNSAPDKSGLPSDRFSAERTGGSVSTLTIQRTQQEDSAVYLCASSRTGQGWSEQYFGPGTRLTVT.